This TCR beta chain was captured by sequencing in a study of blood T cell repertoires in COVID-19. Study background: Specimens from acute and convalescent COVID-19 originated in the United States, Italy and Spain. PBMCs, B-cell-depleted T cells, or T cells provided the cDNA or gDNA that made up the material.

Authors' analysis steps: For nucleated cells, counts were estimated from reference gene primer amplification. Profiled with immunoSEQ multiplex PCR; TCRdb holds only in-frame clones, not every one. V, J and clone size reflect that table, while D and trimming were determined from the DNA. The data hold about 210,000 clones, with about 80% observed a single time. The Seattle patients, enrolled during active infection, were followed longitudinally. V was shortened by 3 bases and J by 0 bases, with 10 bases between the two germline ends. The germline V gene has CDR1 ENHRY and CDR2 SYGVKD. The CDR3 contains 15 residues.

The chain carries TRBV10-3 and TRBJ2-3, with D uncertain. Source material: peripheral blood. This receptor was taken from a woman aged 60 to 75 with COVID-19, enrolled during active disease. The CDR3 DNA reads as TGTGCCATCAGTGAAGTGGGCCTTAGCACAGATACGCAGTATTTT. This encodes CAISEVGLSTDTQYF.